These 17 T cell receptor beta chains came from one sample sequenced in a study of CXCR3-negative and CXCR3-positive naive CD8 T cells. UMI-labeled 5' RACE yielded the TRB cDNA libraries. With the 5' RACE reads reprocessed, TCRdb shows one record per CDR3 protein and no DNA. The clone table shows some 61,000 distinct CDR3 sequences, with the ten largest holding around 4%. Sample: naive CXCR3- CD8+ T cells from blood. Subset of the sample: CD45RO-CCR7+CD27+CD95- naive CD8+ T cells lacking CXCR3 (TNR3-). These receptors originate from a human donor in good health. Some clones in this sample may be carry-over from other donors' samples.

This chain links TRBV5-8 with TRBJ2-7; TCRdb reports TRBD1, a call that lacks DNA to check it against. The CDR3 loop spans 14 amino acids. Germline lookup yields CDR1 SGHTS and CDR2 YDEGEE. CDR3 region: CASSFRDQPYEQYF.

The CDR3 sequence: CASTVGLSSEQYF. The V call is TRBV6-6, the J call TRBJ2-7; TCRdb designates TRBD2, a call that cannot be tested without DNA. From germline, CDR1 is MNHNY and CDR2 SVGAGI (reference sequence). The CDR3 runs to 13 residues.

The chain carries TRBV27 and TRBJ2-7; without DNA, the TCRdb call of TRBD1 cannot be checked. The length of the CDR3 is 18 residues. CDR1 and CDR2 (germline): MNHEY, SMNVEV (reference sequence). The CDR3 protein is CASSLTGTGSPPTYEQYF.

The V gene is TRBV7-9, the J gene TRBJ2-5; the TCRdb D gene call, TRBD1, has no DNA to confirm it. CDR3 length equals 13 residues. CDR1 and CDR2 from the germline V gene are SEHNR and FQNEAQ (reference sequence). CDR3 region: CASSLVGGETQYF. Looking up the rest from reference TRBV7-9 and TRBJ2-5 gives the full variable domain: DTGVSQNPRHKITKRGQNVTFRCDPISEHNRLYWYRQTLGQGPEFLTYFQNEAQLEKSRLLSDRFSAERPKGSFSTLEIQRTEQGDSAMYLCASSLVGGETQYFGPGTRLLVL.

V usage is TRBV2 and J usage is TRBJ1-1. CDR1 is SNHLY, CDR2 FYNNEI, per germline. The CDR3 totals 15 residues. The CDR3: CASSDQGFMNTEAFF. Drawing the rest from reference TRBV2 and TRBJ1-1, the complete variable domain is EPEVTQTPSHQVTQMGQEVILRCVPISNHLYFYWYRQILGQKVEFLVSFYNNEISEKSEIFDDQFSVERPDGSNFTLKIRSTKLEDSAMYFCASSDQGFMNTEAFFGQGTRLTVV.

This rearrangement joins TRBV29-1 to TRBJ1-2; checking the TCRdb D call of TRBD1 is not possible without DNA. Germline V gene sequence: CDR1 SQVTM, CDR2 ANQGSEA. This CDR3 comprises 16 residues. CDR3 in amino acids: CSVEERSRGMGYGYTF.

CDR3 region: CASSLAPPGMQETQYF. This chain links TRBV7-9 with TRBJ2-5; checking the TCRdb D call of TRBD1 is not possible without DNA. Germline V gives CDR1 SEHNR, CDR2 FQNEAQ (reference sequence). The length of the CDR3 is 16 residues.

The chain recombines TRBV13 with TRBJ2-3. CDR1 and CDR2 (germline): PRHDT, FYEKMQ (reference sequence). CDR3 length: 16 amino acids. The CDR3 sequence is CASSLRLAVHTDTQYF.

The chain is built from TRBV7-7 and TRBJ2-3; as DNA is missing, the TRBD1 call by TCRdb cannot be tested. Germline-derived CDR1 and CDR2 are SSHAT and FNYEAQ (reference sequence). The CDR3 contains 15 residues. The CDR3 here is CASSLVGGGADTQYF.

The chain couples TRBV12-3 or TRBV12-4 to TRBJ2-5; TCRdb calls TRBD1, which cannot be checked without DNA. This CDR3 is built from 14 residues. The CDR3 spells CASSAGDRQETQYF.

V usage is TRBV5-1 and J usage is TRBJ2-1; the TRBD2 assignment by TCRdb is unverifiable without DNA. Germline V CDR1 and CDR2: SGHRS, YFSETQ. The CDR3 consists of 17 residues. CDR3: CASSLVPLAGGTNEQFF. The complete variable domain, with remaining parts taken from reference TRBV5-1 and TRBJ2-1, reads KAGVTQTPRYLIKTRGQQVTLSCSPISGHRSVSWYQQTPGQGLQFLFEYFSETQRNKGNFPGRFSGRQFSNSRSEMNVSTLELGDSALYLCASSLVPLAGGTNEQFFGPGTRLTVL.

The chain combines TRBV4-3 with TRBJ1-1; the D call from TCRdb, TRBD1, cannot be confirmed without DNA. The CDR3 extends over 15 amino acids. Germline CDR1 LGHNA, CDR2 YSLEER. This CDR3 is CASSHYRGSNTEAFF.

The J gene is TRBJ2-2, the V gene TRBV5-1. The CDR3 loop spans 15 amino acids. Germline CDR1 and CDR2: SGHRS and YFSETQ. CDR3 amino acids: CASYDDTSNTGELFF. The variable domain in full, with the rest retrieved from reference TRBV5-1 and TRBJ2-2, is KAGVTQTPRYLIKTRGQQVTLSCSPISGHRSVSWYQQTPGQGLQFLFEYFSETQRNKGNFPGRFSGRQFSNSRSEMNVSTLELGDSALYLCASYDDTSNTGELFFGEGSRLTVL.

The chain's CDR3 is CASSDSGGGFNEQLF. The rearrangement links TRBV6-4 to TRBJ2-1; the D call from TCRdb, TRBD1, cannot be confirmed without DNA. The CDR3 consists of 15 residues. Germline assignment: CDR1 MRHNA and CDR2 SNTAGT.

This sequence joins TRBV29-1 and TRBJ2-5. The CDR3 spans 12 residues. Germline CDR1 is SQVTM and CDR2 is ANQGSEA. CDR3 sequence: CSVDYGSYEQYF.

The chain uses TRBV7-9 and TRBJ2-7; TCRdb indicates TRBD1, and absent DNA this call remains unverified. Germline V gene lookup returns CDR1 SEHNR and CDR2 FQNEAQ (reference sequence). The CDR3 has 13 amino acids. The CDR3 is CASSLTGDYEQYF.

The V and J genes are TRBV4-3 and TRBJ2-3; TCRdb gives TRBD2 as the D gene, but with no DNA this cannot be confirmed. This CDR3 has 16 residues. From germline, CDR1 is LGHNA and CDR2 YSLEER. The CDR3 region is CASSQGTSTSTDTQYF.